Listed below are T cell receptor beta chains from one sample, sequenced in a study of blood T cell repertoires in COVID-19. Profiled with immunoSEQ multiplex PCR; TCRdb holds only in-frame clones, not every one. The sample includes about 300,000 clones, around 90% of them seen just once. Sequencing was carried out using peripheral blood. The receptors here all came from a man between 18 and 35 years old with active or convalescent COVID-19. CDR3s include the opening cysteine and the closing phenylalanine or tryptophan. D genes are given only for firm matches. The size field is filled for only some rows; it gives once, few, many or a size class.

j_gene | d_gene | abundance | v_gene | CDR3aa | CDR3nt
TRBJ2-5 | NA | NA | TRBV6-1 | CASSATPGFYQETQYF | TGTGCCAGCAGTGCTACACCAGGGTTCTACCAAGAGACCCAGTACTTC
TRBJ2-1 | TRBD1 | NA | TRBV5-4 | CASSGAPGQGGFEQFF | TGTGCCAGCAGCGGCGCGCCGGGACAGGGAGGGTTTGAGCAGTTCTTC
TRBJ1-1 | NA | NA | TRBV7-2 | CASSRIGNTEAFF | TGTGCCAGCAGCCGAATCGGTAACACTGAAGCTTTCTTT
TRBJ2-7 | TRBD1 | once | TRBV15 | CATSRDGQGFYEQYF | TGTGCCACCAGCAGAGACGGACAGGGATTCTACGAGCAGTACTTC
TRBJ2-7 | NA | NA | TRBV10-3 | CAISEWKGETYEQYF | TGTGCCATCAGTGAGTGGAAGGGAGAGACCTACGAGCAGTACTTC
TRBJ1-5 | NA | NA | TRBV6-5 | CASSHNQPQHF | TGTGCCAGCAGTCATAATCAGCCCCAGCATTTT
TRBJ1-5 | NA | NA | TRBV6-4 | CASAAGSNQPQHF | TGTGCCAGCGCGGCAGGGAGCAATCAGCCCCAGCATTTT
TRBJ2-3 | TRBD2 | once | TRBV24-1 | CATSEPGLAAADTQYF | TGTGCCACCAGTGAGCCGGGACTAGCGGCCGCAGATACGCAGTATTTT
TRBJ2-7 | TRBD1 | NA | TRBV11-2 | CASSLTGGGYEQYF | TGTGCCAGCAGCTTAACAGGGGGCGGCTACGAGCAGTACTTC
TRBJ1-4 | TRBD1 | NA | TRBV6-5 | CASRSTGAGEKLFF | TGTGCCAGCAGGTCAACAGGGGCGGGGGAAAAACTGTTTTTT
TRBJ1-5 | NA | NA | TRBV7-8 | CASSPRMRNQPQHF | TGTGCCAGCAGCCCTCGGATGAGGAATCAGCCCCAGCATTTT
TRBJ1-1 | NA | NA | TRBV19 | CASSIGGTRGTEAFF | TGTGCCAGTAGTATAGGCGGGACCCGGGGCACTGAAGCTTTCTTT